Here is one TCR beta chain with its context. These data come from a study of blood T cells in healthy people across ages. The use of a sample-barcoded 5' primer and a J-beta primer mix characterized a second PCR of about 7 to 12 cycles. From the 5' RACE reads, TCRdb called clonotypes with MiXCR, one entry per CDR3 protein. The profile shows about 1.8 million distinct CDR3 sequences, roughly 49% of them singletons. The CDR3 is made up of 14 amino acids. Trimming removed 2 bases from V and 6 bases from J; junction bases left unmatched: 6. Germline values: CDR1 SGHAT, CDR2 FQNNGV. This clonotype originated in a woman aged 40 to 50 in good health. Sequences were obtained from blood. The rearrangement joins TRBV11-2 to TRBJ2-7; TRBD2 matches at 8 bases. CDR3 sequence (DNA): TGTGCCAGCAGCTTAATTAGGCTAGCGGGCGAGCAGTACTTC. It encodes CASSLIRLAGEQYF.